This entry is about one TCR beta chain. Antigen specificity is unknown. Libraries were prepared by immunoSEQ multiplex PCR; TCRdb keeps only in-frame clonotypes and omits some of them. This sample has a few million clones, with about 92% found just once. The junction had 6 bases not matched to a gene; V was cut back by 3 bases and J by 10 bases. The germline CDR1 and CDR2 sequences are LNHDA and SQIVND (reference sequence). CDR3 length: 13 residues. This sample was taken from a study of shared clonotypes between healthy human individuals. About the study: The donors, a couple of women and a few men, were aged 18 to 49. Every donor yielded three CD4 naive, three CD4 memory, two CD8 naive and one CD8 memory plate. Study results and caveats: Collection of samples was limited to blood; tissue repertoires likely differ. Several donors held about 5% of naive CD4 clonotypes in common.

The V and J genes are TRBV19 and TRBJ2-1; 7 nucleotides agree with TRBD2. The sequence came from a young man in good health. Some clones in this sample may be carry-over from other donors' samples. Sequenced input: naive CD4+ T cells from PBMCs. Subset: CD45RA+ positively selected. The CDR3 nucleotides read TGTGCCAGTAGTATTACGGGGGGATGGGAGCAGTTCTTC. It specifies CASSITGGWEQFF.